This T cell receptor beta chain emerged from a study of Tregs in tolerant kidney transplant recipients. Study findings and constraints: Biological reproducibility was not directly addressed in this study. The most relevant donor-specific Treg TCRbeta repertoire apparently came from expansion with activated donor B cells.

Produced via immunoSEQ multiplex PCR; TCRdb's table is partial and in-frame only. The sample lists about 52,000 clones, 90% to 95% occurring once. Comment on this clone: Its antigen is not identified.

Recipients received nonmyeloablative bone marrow transplants from related graft donors, with transient mixed chimerism. This receptor was taken from a human patient who received a combined kidney and bone marrow transplant. The graft donor may have given rise to some T cells. This sample comprised CD8+ T cells from blood (PBMCs), obtained 24 months after the transplant.

Written as DNA, the CDR3 is TGTGCCAGCACAAATCAGCCCCAGCATTTT. Amino acids: CASTNQPQHF. The V and J genes are TRBV7-9 and TRBJ1-5; D gene ambiguous. Deletions cut 7 bases from V and 4 bases from J, with 2 bases between. Looked up from germline, CDR1 is SEHNR and CDR2 is FQNEAQ (reference sequence). The CDR3 loop spans 10 amino acids.